This T cell receptor (beta chain) was sequenced during a study of blood T cell repertoires in COVID-19. Study context: Spain, Italy and the United States supplied samples that represented acute and convalescent COVID-19. The cDNA or gDNA used as material had been derived from T cells, B-cell-depleted T cells, or PBMCs.

In the original processing: The authors estimated nucleated cell counts from reference gene primer amplification. The data were produced by immunoSEQ multiplex PCR, yet TCRdb's version contains in-frame clones alone and is incomplete. That table gives V, J and clone size, and the DNA gave D and trimming. The sample has under 450,000 clones; about nine tenths are singletons. During active infection, Seattle patients enrolled and were then monitored through disease. With 3 bases removed from V and 2 bases from J, the gap between germline ends came to 21 bases. CDR1 and CDR2 from the germline V gene are SGDLS and YYNGEE. The CDR3 spans 17 residues.

Sequencing used peripheral blood. The genes are TRBV9 and TRBJ2-7; possible D gene TRBD1, 7 bases. The receptor comes from a woman in her thirties or forties with COVID-19, enrolled during active disease. The CDR3 bases are TGTGCCAGCAGCGCCTCGGACAGGCGGGGATTGACCTACGAGCAGTACTTC. Translated, it gives CASSASDRRGLTYEQYF.